These 21 T cell receptor beta chains originate from one sample sequenced in a study of blood T cell repertoires in COVID-19. Measured with immunoSEQ multiplex PCR; TCRdb has only the in-frame clones, and not every one. The sample yields about 220,000 clones, over 65% seen once. Sequencing was performed on PBMCs or T cells enriched from blood (not recorded which). Every receptor here comes from a woman aged 55-70 years who had recovered from COVID-19.

The CDR3 sequence is CASSQDGGMIYEQYF. For the CDR3, the DNA is TGCGCCAGCAGCCAAGACGGGGGAATGATCTACGAGCAGTACTTC. The genes are TRBV4-1 and TRBJ2-7; possibly TRBD2 for D (6 bases). Germline V gives CDR1 MGHRA, CDR2 YSYEKL. The CDR3 spans 15 residues. V gave up 0 bases and J gave up 3 bases, with 12 bases separating them.

This sequence joins TRBV12-3 or TRBV12-4 and TRBJ2-1; 7 bases agree with TRBD1. The CDR3 loop spans 12 amino acids. V lost 6 bases and J lost 7; bases outside the gene matches: 3. The CDR3 coding sequence is TGTGCCAGCAGCAGGACAGGAAATGAGCAGTTCTTC. This codes for CASSRTGNEQFF.

The chain joins TRBV15 to TRBJ2-7; D possibly corresponds to TRBD2 (5 bases). V lost 1 base and J 6 bases, leaving 7 bases between the germline ends. Germline values: CDR1 LNHNV, CDR2 YYDKDF (reference sequence). The CDR3 has 12 amino acids. DNA of the CDR3: TGTGCCACCAGCAGAGTACTAGGCGAGCAGTACTTC. This translates into CATSRVLGEQYF.

V usage is TRBV6-5 and J usage is TRBJ2-7; D is unclear. Germline values: CDR1 MNHEY, CDR2 SVGAGI. V was clipped by 0 bases and J by 3 bases, with 15 bases between them. The CDR3 contains 16 residues. The CDR3 nucleotides are TGTGCCAGCAGTTACTCGGCCGGGTACCTGAACTACGAGCAGTACTTC. It specifies CASSYSAGYLNYEQYF.

The rearrangement links TRBV2 to TRBJ1-6; D possibly corresponds to TRBD1 (5 bases). The CDR3 loop spans 15 amino acids. V lost 7 bases and J lost 5, with 15 bases in between. CDR1 is SNHLY and CDR2 is FYNNEI in the germline V gene. In DNA, the CDR3 is TGTGCCAGCAAAACCGCGACAGCACATAATTCACCCCTCCACTTT. Encoded protein: CASKTATAHNSPLHF.

This chain links TRBV3-1 (or the pseudogene TRBV3-2) with TRBJ2-7; D uncertain. CDR3 length equals 14 residues. V was cut by 1 base and J by 6 bases, with 13 bases left in between. Germline-derived CDR1 and CDR2 are LGHDT and YNNKEL (reference sequence). CDR3 sequence reads: CASSQVQRGSEQYF. CDR3 bases: TGTGCCAGCAGCCAAGTTCAACGCGGCTCCGAGCAGTACTTC.

V is TRBV9 and J is TRBJ2-6; D is possibly TRBD1 (6 bases). V lost 4 bases and J lost 0, with 14 bases in between. The CDR3 totals 17 residues. CDR1 and CDR2 from the germline V gene are SGDLS and YYNGEE. Here the CDR3 reads CASSPYRVSSGANVLTF. In nucleotides, the CDR3 is TGTGCCAGCAGCCCCTACAGGGTTAGCTCTGGGGCCAACGTCCTGACTTTC.

This sequence joins TRBV4-3 and TRBJ2-7, with a tentative D call TRBD2 (6 bases). Per germline, CDR1 LGHNA and CDR2 YSLEER. V was trimmed by 3 bases and J by 7 bases, leaving 19 bases between them. This CDR3 is built from 15 residues. The CDR3 region is CASSHLSSEGREQYF. The CDR3 region has the DNA TGCGCCAGCAGCCACTTATCCTCGGAGGGCCGAGAGCAGTACTTC.

The chain uses TRBV14 and TRBJ2-1; weak D call: TRBD2 (7 bases). The CDR3 is 16 amino acids. Trimming cost V 3 bases and J 10 bases, with 22 bases left between them. CDR1 and CDR2 (germline): SGHDN, FVKESK. This chain's CDR3 is CASSHNGAGALREQFF. DNA for the CDR3: TGTGCCAGCAGCCACAACGGGGCGGGGGCTCTCAGGGAGCAGTTCTTC.

This chain joins TRBV6-6 and TRBJ2-2; D might be TRBD1 (6 bases). Germline V gene lookup returns CDR1 MNHNY and CDR2 SVGAGI (reference sequence). Trimming cost V 0 bases and J 2 bases, with 10 bases left between them. This CDR3 is 16 amino acids long. CDR3 residues: CASSYSGGPNTGELFF. CDR3 in DNA: TGTGCCAGCAGTTACTCTGGGGGCCCCAACACCGGGGAGCTGTTTTTT.

Here the CDR3 reads CASSSSEYNEQFF. The CDR3 DNA reads as TGTGCCAGCAGTTCATCAGAGTACAATGAGCAGTTCTTC. The V gene is TRBV27, the J gene TRBJ2-1; no clear D gene. CDR1 and CDR2 from the germline V gene are MNHEY and SMNVEV (reference sequence). Trimming pared 4 bases from V and 4 bases from J, leaving 8 bases between. The CDR3 has 13 amino acids.

The chain is built from TRBV7-2 and TRBJ1-1, with D unclear. The CDR3 has 12 residues. The V gene lost 6 bases and the J gene lost 7 bases, with 12 bases spanning the gap. From germline, CDR1 is SGHTA and CDR2 FQGNSA. Written as DNA, the CDR3 is TGTGCCAGCAGACTAGCCCCACGTGAAGCTTTCTTT. Amino acid sequence: CASRLAPREAFF. The entire variable domain, with the rest obtained from reference TRBV7-2 and TRBJ1-1, is as follows: GAGVSQSPSNKVTEKGKDVELRCDPISGHTALYWYRQSLGQGLEFLIYFQGNSAPDKSGLPSDRFSAERTGGSVSTLTIQRTQQEDSAVYLCASRLAPREAFFGQGTRLTVV.

This clone has just one count. This rearrangement joins TRBV27 to TRBJ1-2, with a weak D call TRBD1 (6 bases). Looked up from germline, CDR1 is MNHEY and CDR2 is SMNVEV (reference sequence). CDR3 size: 14 residues. The ends were cut back, 6 bases at V and 2 bases at J, with 13 bases in the middle. The CDR3 region has the DNA TGTGCCAGCAGGTTTGTGGGGGCCAACTATGGCTACACCTTC. Translating gives CASRFVGANYGYTF.

The V call is TRBV19, the J call TRBJ2-5; 7 nucleotides agree with TRBD1. Looked up from germline, CDR1 is LNHDA and CDR2 is SQIVND (reference sequence). CDR3 size: 13 residues. The V gene end was trimmed by 7 bases and the J gene end by 3 bases; junction bases not matched to a gene: 5. CDR3 region: CASNRGREETQYF. The CDR3 coding sequence is TGTGCCAGTAACAGGGGTAGAGAAGAGACCCAGTACTTC. Using reference TRBV19 and TRBJ2-5 for the parts outside the CDR3, the full variable domain is DGGITQSPKYLFRKEGQNVTLSCEQNLNHDAMYWYRQDPGQGLRLIYYSQIVNDFQKGDIAEGYSVSREKKESFPLTVTSAQKNPTAFYLCASNRGREETQYFGPGTRLLVL.

The J gene is TRBJ1-2, the V gene TRBV5-1, with 9 bases matching TRBD1. The CDR3 is 16 residues long. With V trimmed by 0 bases and J by 4 bases, 7 bases remained unmatched. Germline V CDR1 and CDR2: SGHRS, YFSETQ. The CDR3 DNA is TGCGCCAGCAGCTTGGGATCCGGGACAGGGTTCTATGGCTACACCTTC. It codes for CASSLGSGTGFYGYTF.

The chain uses TRBV18 and TRBJ1-2; no reliable D call. Looked up from germline, CDR1 is KGHSH and CDR2 is LQKENI. The germline V and J ends were trimmed by 3 bases and 4 bases, with 12 bases remaining between them. This CDR3 comprises 14 residues. The CDR3 is CASSPPVGGYGYTF. In DNA form, the CDR3 reads TGTGCCAGCTCACCCCCGGTGGGAGGCTATGGCTACACCTTC.

This chain connects TRBV27 to TRBJ2-1; 10 bases are a match to TRBD1. The CDR3 has 21 amino acids. The germline gives CDR1 MNHEY, CDR2 SMNVEV (reference sequence). V was clipped by 3 bases and J by 0 bases; unmatched bases: 17. The CDR3 loop is CASSFFRGQTGGVSSYNEQFF. DNA of the CDR3: TGTGCCAGCAGTTTTTTTCGAGGGCAGACAGGGGGCGTCAGCTCCTACAATGAGCAGTTCTTC.

J is TRBJ1-2 and V is TRBV6-2 or TRBV6-3; a weak D match, TRBD1 (5 bases). Looked up from germline, CDR1 is MNHEY and CDR2 is SVGEGT. The ends were cut back, 2 bases at V and 2 bases at J, with 9 bases in the middle. The CDR3 is made up of 14 amino acids. CDR3 bases: TGTGCCAGCAGTTACCGGAGGGGCAACTATGGCTACACCTTC. Residues: CASSYRRGNYGYTF.

CDR3 DNA: TGTGCCATCAGCGCCACGGGACTAGAAGGCACCGGGGAGCTGTTTTTT. It codes for CAISATGLEGTGELFF. The J gene is TRBJ2-2, the V gene TRBV10-3; 8 bases line up with TRBD2. Looked up from germline, CDR1 is ENHRY and CDR2 is SYGVKD. Losses at the gene ends were 6 bases for V and 4 bases for J; bases not matched to a gene: 10. The CDR3 is 16 residues long.

CDR3 nucleotides: TGTGCCAGCAATCGGGGTCTGAACTATGGCTACACCTTC. It is translated as CASNRGLNYGYTF. This chain uses TRBV14 with TRBJ1-2, with no clear D. Trimming stripped 7 bases from V and 2 bases from J, with 11 bases between. CDR3 size: 13 residues. The germline gives CDR1 SGHDN, CDR2 FVKESK.

CDR3 DNA: TGTGCCAGCAGTTACTCTAACAGCCGGGGCAATGAGCAGTTCTTC. Encoded protein: CASSYSNSRGNEQFF. This chain uses TRBV6-5 with TRBJ2-1; perhaps TRBD2 as D (5 bases). The CDR3 totals 15 residues. Trimming took off 0 bases at V and 6 bases at J, with 12 bases between the two ends. Germline V gene sequence: CDR1 MNHEY, CDR2 SVGAGI.